Presented here are 18 T cell receptor beta chains from one specimen sequenced in a study of cytomegalovirus exposure and HLA in healthy donors. PCR primers comprised 60 Vbeta and 13 Jbeta primers. Sequenced by immunoSEQ multiplex PCR; TCRdb stores in-frame clones only, minus some. The profile shows approximately 170,000 clones, 77% of them singletons. The sequenced material came from PBMCs. These receptor sequences come from a female donor in good health and CMV-seronegative.

V and J are TRBV29-1 and TRBJ2-7; 9 bases agree with TRBD2. The CDR3 length is 12 residues. Trimming cost V 5 bases and J 2 bases; bases outside gene matches: 1. CDR1 SQVTM and CDR2 ANQGSEA come from the germline V gene. The CDR3, as DNA: TGCAGCGTTAGCGGGGGGACCTACGAGCAGTACTTC. Its translation: CSVSGGTYEQYF.

This sequence joins TRBV18 and TRBJ1-6; no clear D. CDR1 and CDR2 (germline): KGHSH, LQKENI. The CDR3 runs 17 residues. V dropped 3 bases and J dropped 1 base, with 13 bases sitting between them. The DNA of the CDR3 is TGTGCCAGCTCACCCTCCGGGGTGGCGTCCTATAATTCACCCCTCCACTTT. It yields the protein CASSPSGVASYNSPLHF.

A note on this clone: At the DNA level, this CDR3 is encoded by other sequences in the same sample as well. This rearrangement joins TRBV5-1 to TRBJ2-5; 7 bases agree with TRBD1. V shed 5 bases, J shed 5 bases, and the junction held 6 bases outside the gene matches. This CDR3 spans 13 amino acids. Per the germline V gene, CDR1 is SGHRS and CDR2 is YFSETQ. The CDR3 DNA is TGCGCCAGCAGTCGACAGGGAGAGGAGACCCAGTACTTC. This codes for CASSRQGEETQYF.

J is TRBJ1-1 and V is TRBV14; 7 nucleotides match TRBD1. The CDR3 contains 15 residues. Per germline, CDR1 SGHDN and CDR2 FVKESK. V was clipped by 3 bases and J by 4 bases; unmatched bases: 8. The CDR3 spells CASSQRDSGLTEAFF. The CDR3 DNA is TGTGCCAGCAGCCAGCGGGACAGCGGGCTCACTGAAGCTTTCTTT. Combining the CDR3 with reference TRBV14 and TRBJ1-1 gives the whole variable domain EAGVTQFPSHSVIEKGQTVTLRCDPISGHDNLYWYRRVMGKEIKFLLHFVKESKQDESGMPNNRFLAERTGGTYSTLKVQPAELEDSGVYFCASSQRDSGLTEAFFGQGTRLTVV.

The J gene is TRBJ1-4, the V gene TRBV5-8; possibly TRBD1 for D (5 bases). Germline CDR1 and CDR2: SGHTS and YDEGEE. V lost 4 bases to trimming and J lost 11 bases, with 24 bases between them. The CDR3 spans 16 residues. In DNA, the CDR3 is TGTGCCAGCAGCCCCCCGGGACTTCATAGTGGGCAGAAACTGTTTTTT. This gives the protein CASSPPGLHSGQKLFF.

The rearrangement joins TRBV7-2 to TRBJ2-1; the D gene is possibly TRBD2 (6 bases). This CDR3 is built from 13 residues. Looked up from germline, CDR1 is SGHTA and CDR2 is FQGNSA. The V and J ends lost 5 bases and 5 bases respectively, with 10 bases between them. CDR3 in DNA: TGTGCCAGCAGCCGCGGGGAAAACAATGAGCAGTTCTTC. It translates to CASSRGENNEQFF.

V gene TRBV5-1 combines with J gene TRBJ2-2; maybe TRBD1 (6 bases). Trimming removed 0 bases from V and 4 bases from J, with 16 bases in between. This CDR3 is 17 amino acids long. CDR1 SGHRS and CDR2 YFSETQ come from the germline V gene. For the CDR3, the DNA is TGCGCCAGCAGCTTGGCCATGGGGGAAGGGGGCACCGGGGAGCTGTTTTTT. Its protein is CASSLAMGEGGTGELFF.

The V and J genes are TRBV11-3 and TRBJ2-3; 10 bases are shared with TRBD2. Per germline, CDR1 SGHNT and CDR2 YENEEA. The CDR3 is made up of 14 amino acids. After removal of 5 bases from V and 5 bases from J, the junction contained 4 bases not matched to a gene. CDR3 in DNA: TGTGCCAGCAGCAAGCGGGGGGGCCAAGATACGCAGTATTTT. Amino acid sequence: CASSKRGGQDTQYF.

The gene calls are TRBV5-1 and TRBJ2-3; a weak D match, TRBD2 (6 bases). The CDR3 covers 14 residues. Germline loops: CDR1 SGHRS, CDR2 YFSETQ. V gave up 3 bases and J gave up 2 bases, with 10 bases separating them. The CDR3 reads CASSSGTVTDTQYF. The CDR3 DNA follows: TGCGCCAGCAGCTCGGGGACTGTCACAGATACGCAGTATTTT. Based on the CDR3 plus reference TRBV5-1 and TRBJ2-3, the full variable domain is KAGVTQTPRYLIKTRGQQVTLSCSPISGHRSVSWYQQTPGQGLQFLFEYFSETQRNKGNFPGRFSGRQFSNSRSEMNVSTLELGDSALYLCASSSGTVTDTQYFGPGTRLTVL.

This clone was detected only a few times. V gene TRBV5-1 combines with J gene TRBJ2-1; 11 nucleotides line up with TRBD2. CDR1 SGHRS and CDR2 YFSETQ come from the germline V gene. CDR3 size: 17 residues. The ends lost 0 bases at V and 0 bases at J; junction bases unmatched: 2. CDR3 region: CASSLAGLAGSYNEQFF. The DNA for the CDR3 is TGCGCCAGCAGCTTGGCCGGACTAGCGGGCTCCTACAATGAGCAGTTCTTC.

The CDR3: CASSSGAYEQYF. CDR3 sequence (DNA): TGTGCCAGCAGCTCGGGAGCATACGAGCAGTACTTC. The genes are TRBV7-9 and TRBJ2-7, with D maybe TRBD2 (6 bases). This CDR3 comprises 12 residues. With 4 bases removed from V and 4 bases from J, the gap between germline ends came to 8 bases. CDR1 SEHNR and CDR2 FQNEAQ come from the germline V gene (reference sequence).

This chain joins TRBV7-6 and TRBJ2-3, with 8 nucleotides matching TRBD1. The germline V gene encodes CDR1 SGHVS and CDR2 FNYEAQ. The CDR3 extends over 15 amino acids. Trimming at V came to 2 bases and at J to 4 bases, leaving 5 bases not matched to a gene. The CDR3 loop reads CASSLFGQGADTQYF. In DNA form, the CDR3 reads TGTGCCAGCAGCTTATTTGGACAGGGCGCAGATACGCAGTATTTT. Filled out from reference TRBV7-6 and TRBJ2-3, the complete variable domain reads GAGVSQSPRYKVTKRGQDVALRCDPISGHVSLYWYRQALGQGPEFLTYFNYEAQQDKSGLPNDRFSAERPEGSISTLTIQRTEQRDSAMYRCASSLFGQGADTQYFGPGTRLTVL.

CDR3 loop: CASSQTLADTQYF. The CDR3 region has the DNA TGTGCCAGCAGCCAGACTCTAGCAGATACGCAGTATTTT. The J gene is TRBJ2-3, the V gene TRBV5-5; no definite D call. CDR1 and CDR2 (germline): SGHKS, YYEKEE (reference sequence). V was trimmed by 4 bases and J by 4 bases, leaving 10 bases between them. The CDR3 is made up of 13 amino acids.

This clone has only a few counts. V usage is TRBV9 and J usage is TRBJ1-1; weak D call: TRBD1 (6 bases). The CDR3 contains 17 residues. Trimming removed 4 bases at V and 0 bases at J, with 19 bases between. Germline CDR1 is SGDLS and CDR2 is YYNGEE. CDR3 nucleotide sequence: TGTGCCAGCAGCCCAGAGGGGGGGTTGAAAATGAACACTGAAGCTTTCTTT. This codes for CASSPEGGLKMNTEAFF. The variable domain in full, completed from reference TRBV9 and TRBJ1-1, reads DSGVTQTPKHLITATGQRVTLRCSPRSGDLSVYWYQQSLDQGLQFLIQYYNGEERAKGNILERFSAQQFPDLHSELNLSSLELGDSALYFCASSPEGGLKMNTEAFFGQGTRLTVV.

This chain connects TRBV7-2 to TRBJ1-5; D unclear. Germline V gene data show CDR1 as SGHTA and CDR2 as FQGNSA. The CDR3 runs to 14 residues. Trimming removed 1 base at V and 4 bases at J, with 8 bases between. CDR3 loop: CASSLGQSNQPQHF. In DNA form, the CDR3 reads TGTGCCAGCAGCTTAGGGCAATCTAATCAGCCCCAGCATTTT.

The chain combines TRBV19 with TRBJ1-4; TRBD1 is a possible D gene (6 bases). V lost 5 bases and J 15 bases, leaving 22 bases between the germline ends. Germline V gene data show CDR1 as LNHDA and CDR2 as SQIVND (reference sequence). The CDR3 consists of 14 residues. CDR3 residues: CASSFTRDTLRLFF. CDR3 bases: TGTGCCAGTAGTTTTACCCGGGACACCCTTCGGTTGTTTTTT.

There are a few counts of this clone. The rearrangement uses TRBV6-1 and TRBJ2-3, with a weak D call TRBD2 (6 bases). This CDR3 has 14 amino acids. The V end lost 2 bases, the J end lost 8 bases, and 14 bases lay between the germline ends. Germline CDR1 reads MNHNS; CDR2 reads SASEGT. CDR3 coding DNA: TGTGCCAGCAGTGAACTTACTAGCATGGGTACGCAGTATTTT. Encoded protein: CASSELTSMGTQYF.

The V call is TRBV9, the J call TRBJ1-1, with 7 bases matching TRBD1. V lost 0 bases, J lost 5 bases, and 1 base stayed unmatched. The germline V gene has CDR1 SGDLS and CDR2 YYNGEE. The CDR3 has 13 amino acids. This chain's CDR3 is CASSVVRGTEAFF. CDR3 DNA sequence: TGTGCCAGCAGCGTAGTCAGGGGGACTGAAGCTTTCTTT.